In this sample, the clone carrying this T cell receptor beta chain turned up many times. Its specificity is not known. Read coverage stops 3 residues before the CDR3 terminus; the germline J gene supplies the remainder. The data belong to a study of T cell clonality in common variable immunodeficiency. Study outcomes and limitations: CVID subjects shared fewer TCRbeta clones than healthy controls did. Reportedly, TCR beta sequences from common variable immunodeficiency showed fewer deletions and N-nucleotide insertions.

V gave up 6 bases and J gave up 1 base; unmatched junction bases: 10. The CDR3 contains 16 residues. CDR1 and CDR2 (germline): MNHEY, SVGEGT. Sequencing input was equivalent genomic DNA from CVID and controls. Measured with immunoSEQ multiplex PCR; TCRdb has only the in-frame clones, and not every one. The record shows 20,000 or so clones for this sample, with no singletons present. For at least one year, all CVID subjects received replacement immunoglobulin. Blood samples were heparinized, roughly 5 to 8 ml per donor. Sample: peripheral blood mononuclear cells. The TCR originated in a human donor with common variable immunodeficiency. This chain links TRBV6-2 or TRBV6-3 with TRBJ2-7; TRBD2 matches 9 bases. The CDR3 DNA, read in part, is TGTGCCAGCAGGCGCCTGACTAGCGGAACGTCCTACGAG. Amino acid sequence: CASRRLTSGTSYE. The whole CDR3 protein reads CASRRLTSGTSYEQYF.